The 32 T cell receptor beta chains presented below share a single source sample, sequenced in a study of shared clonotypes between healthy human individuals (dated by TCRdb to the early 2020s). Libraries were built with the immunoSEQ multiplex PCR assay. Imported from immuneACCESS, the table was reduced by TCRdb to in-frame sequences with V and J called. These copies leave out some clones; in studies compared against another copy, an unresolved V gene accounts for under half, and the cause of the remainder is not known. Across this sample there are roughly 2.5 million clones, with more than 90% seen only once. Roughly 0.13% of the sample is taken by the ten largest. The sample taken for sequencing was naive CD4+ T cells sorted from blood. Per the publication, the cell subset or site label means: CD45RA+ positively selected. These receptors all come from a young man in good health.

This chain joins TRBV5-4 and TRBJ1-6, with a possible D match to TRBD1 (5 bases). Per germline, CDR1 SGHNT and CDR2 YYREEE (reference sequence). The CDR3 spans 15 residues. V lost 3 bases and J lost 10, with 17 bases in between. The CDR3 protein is CASSSGRSEASPLHF. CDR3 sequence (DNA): TGTGCCAGCAGCTCGGGACGCTCGGAAGCGTCACCCCTCCACTTT. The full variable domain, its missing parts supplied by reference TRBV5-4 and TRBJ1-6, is ETGVTQSPTHLIKTRGQQVTLRCSSQSGHNTVSWYQQALGQGPQFIFQYYREEENGRGNFPPRFSGLQFPNYSSELNVNALELDDSALYLCASSSGRSEASPLHFGNGTRLTVT.

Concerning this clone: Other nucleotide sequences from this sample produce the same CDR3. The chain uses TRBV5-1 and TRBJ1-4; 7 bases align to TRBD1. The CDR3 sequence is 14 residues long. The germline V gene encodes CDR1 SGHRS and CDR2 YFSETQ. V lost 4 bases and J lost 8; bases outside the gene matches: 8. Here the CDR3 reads CASSRQGEGEKLFF. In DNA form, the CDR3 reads TGCGCCAGCAGCCGACAGGGTGAAGGAGAAAAACTGTTTTTT.

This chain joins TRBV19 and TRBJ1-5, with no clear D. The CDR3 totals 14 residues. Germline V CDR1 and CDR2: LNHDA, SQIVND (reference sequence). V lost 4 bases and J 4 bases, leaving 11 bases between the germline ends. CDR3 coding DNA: TGTGCCAGTAGTACCGGTTACCAGAATCAGCCCCAGCATTTT. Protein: CASSTGYQNQPQHF.

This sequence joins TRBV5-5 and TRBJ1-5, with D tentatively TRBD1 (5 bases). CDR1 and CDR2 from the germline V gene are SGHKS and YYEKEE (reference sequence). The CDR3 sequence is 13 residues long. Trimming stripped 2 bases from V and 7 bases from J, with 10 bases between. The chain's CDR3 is CASSFDRSQPQHF. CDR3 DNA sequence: TGTGCCAGCAGCTTCGACAGAAGCCAGCCCCAGCATTTT.

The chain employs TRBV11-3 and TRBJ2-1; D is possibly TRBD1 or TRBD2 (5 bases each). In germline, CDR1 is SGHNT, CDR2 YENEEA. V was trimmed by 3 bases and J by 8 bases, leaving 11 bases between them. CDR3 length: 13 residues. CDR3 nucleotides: TGTGCCAGCAGCTTCCTTCAGGGACATGAGCAGTTCTTC. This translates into CASSFLQGHEQFF.

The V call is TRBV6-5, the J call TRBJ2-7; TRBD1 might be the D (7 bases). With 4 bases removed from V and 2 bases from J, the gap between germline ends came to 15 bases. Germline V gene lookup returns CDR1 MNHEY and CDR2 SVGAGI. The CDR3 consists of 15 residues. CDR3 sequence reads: CASSLSPGGTYEQYF. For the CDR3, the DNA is TGTGCCAGCAGTTTAAGTCCAGGGGGGACCTACGAGCAGTACTTC.

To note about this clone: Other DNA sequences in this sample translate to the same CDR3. The CDR3 reads CASSRTSGRYEQYF. The CDR3 DNA sequence: TGTGCCAGCAGCCGGACTAGCGGGAGATACGAGCAGTACTTC. The chain employs TRBV7-2 and TRBJ2-7; TRBD2 matches at 13 bases. The CDR3 totals 14 residues. Germline CDR1 reads SGHTA; CDR2 reads FQGNSA. V lost 5 bases, J lost 4 bases, and 2 bases stayed unmatched.

The CDR3: CASSQDGMGTETQYF. CDR3 nucleotide sequence: TGCGCCAGCAGCCAAGACGGGATGGGGACAGAGACCCAGTACTTC. The chain carries TRBV4-1 and TRBJ2-5; the D call may be TRBD1 or TRBD2 (5 bases each). V lost 0 bases to trimming and J lost 4 bases, with 12 bases between them. The germline gives CDR1 MGHRA, CDR2 YSYEKL. The CDR3 extends over 15 amino acids.

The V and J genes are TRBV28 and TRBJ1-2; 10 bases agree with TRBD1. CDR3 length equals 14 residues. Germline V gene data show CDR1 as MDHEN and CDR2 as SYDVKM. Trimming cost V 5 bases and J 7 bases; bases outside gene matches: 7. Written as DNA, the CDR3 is TGTGCCAGCAGTCACCTCGGACAGGGGGTTGGCTACACCTTC. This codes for CASSHLGQGVGYTF.

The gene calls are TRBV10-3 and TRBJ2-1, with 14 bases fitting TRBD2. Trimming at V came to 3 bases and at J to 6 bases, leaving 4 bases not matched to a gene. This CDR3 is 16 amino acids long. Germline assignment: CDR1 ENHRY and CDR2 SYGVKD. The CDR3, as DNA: TGTGCCATCAGTGACCCAGGGACTAGCGGGAGCAATGAGCAGTTCTTC. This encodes CAISDPGTSGSNEQFF.

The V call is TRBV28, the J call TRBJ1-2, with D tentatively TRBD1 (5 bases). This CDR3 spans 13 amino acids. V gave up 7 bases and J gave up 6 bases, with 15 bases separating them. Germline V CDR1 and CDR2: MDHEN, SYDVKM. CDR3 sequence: CASTPGGSDGYTF. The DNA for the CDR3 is TGTGCCAGCACCCCCGGGGGGTCCGATGGCTACACCTTC.

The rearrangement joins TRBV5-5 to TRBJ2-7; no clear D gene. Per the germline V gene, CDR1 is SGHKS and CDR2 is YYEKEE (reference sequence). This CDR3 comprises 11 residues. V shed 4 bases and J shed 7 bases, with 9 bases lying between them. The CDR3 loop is CASSTLREQYF. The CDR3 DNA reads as TGTGCCAGCAGCACATTGAGAGAGCAGTACTTC.

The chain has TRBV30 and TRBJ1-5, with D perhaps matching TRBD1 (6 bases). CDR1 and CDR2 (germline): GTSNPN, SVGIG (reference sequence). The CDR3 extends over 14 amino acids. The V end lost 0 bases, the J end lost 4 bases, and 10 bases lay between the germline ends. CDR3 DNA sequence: TGTGCCTGGAGTGTAACAGGGCCGAATCAGCCCCAGCATTTT. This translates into CAWSVTGPNQPQHF. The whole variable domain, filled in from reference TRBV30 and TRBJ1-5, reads SQTIHQWPATLVQPVGSPLSLECTVEGTSNPNLYWYRQAAGRGLQLLFYSVGIGQISSEVPQNLSASRPQDRQFILSSKKLLLSDSGFYLCAWSVTGPNQPQHFGDGTRLSIL.

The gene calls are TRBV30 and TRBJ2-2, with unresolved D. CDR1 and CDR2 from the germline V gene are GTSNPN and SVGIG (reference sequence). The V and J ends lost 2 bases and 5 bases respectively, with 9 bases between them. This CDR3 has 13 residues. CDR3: CAWSPIGTGELFF. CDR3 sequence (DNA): TGTGCCTGGAGTCCCATCGGAACCGGGGAGCTGTTTTTT.

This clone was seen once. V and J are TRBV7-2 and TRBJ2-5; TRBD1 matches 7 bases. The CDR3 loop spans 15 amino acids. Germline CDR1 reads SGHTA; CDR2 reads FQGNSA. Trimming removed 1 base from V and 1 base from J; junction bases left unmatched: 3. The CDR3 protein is CASSLEGASQETQYF. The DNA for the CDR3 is TGTGCCAGCAGCTTAGAGGGGGCCAGCCAAGAGACCCAGTACTTC.

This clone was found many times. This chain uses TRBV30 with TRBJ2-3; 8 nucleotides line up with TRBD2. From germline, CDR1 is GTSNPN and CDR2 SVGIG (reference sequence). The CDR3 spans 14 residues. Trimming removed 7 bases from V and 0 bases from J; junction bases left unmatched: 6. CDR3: CASSGSSSTDTQYF. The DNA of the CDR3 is TGTGCCTCCAGCGGGAGCTCTAGCACAGATACGCAGTATTTT.

The CDR3 DNA sequence: TGCGCCAGCAGCCCGGGACTAGCGGGGGCCGAGCAGTTCTTC. This translates into CASSPGLAGAEQFF. This chain connects TRBV5-1 to TRBJ2-1; TRBD2 matches 14 bases. The V gene end was trimmed by 4 bases and the J gene end by 10 bases; junction bases not matched to a gene: 4. There are 14 residues in the CDR3. The germline V gene has CDR1 SGHRS and CDR2 YFSETQ.

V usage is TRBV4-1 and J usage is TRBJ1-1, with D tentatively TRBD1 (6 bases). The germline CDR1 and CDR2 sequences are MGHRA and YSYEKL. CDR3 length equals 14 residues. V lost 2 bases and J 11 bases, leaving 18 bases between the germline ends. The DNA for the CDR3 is TGCGCCAGCAGCCAAAATGGGGTTCGAGGGGGGGCTTTCTTT. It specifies CASSQNGVRGGAFF.

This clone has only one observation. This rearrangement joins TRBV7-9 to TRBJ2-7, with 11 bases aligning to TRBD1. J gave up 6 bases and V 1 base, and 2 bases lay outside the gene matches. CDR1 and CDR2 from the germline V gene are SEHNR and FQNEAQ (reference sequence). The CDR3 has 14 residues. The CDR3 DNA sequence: TGTGCCAGCAGCTTAGTTGGGACAGGGGGCGAGCAGTACTTC. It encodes CASSLVGTGGEQYF.

The CDR3 is CASSLVAARLDSPLHF. CDR3 DNA sequence: TGTGCCAGCAGCTTGGTCGCAGCCCGGTTAGATTCACCCCTCCACTTT. This chain links TRBV5-5 with TRBJ1-6, with D uncertain. V lost 0 bases, J lost 8 bases, and 15 bases lay in between. The CDR3 length is 16 residues. The germline V gene encodes CDR1 SGHKS and CDR2 YYEKEE (reference sequence).

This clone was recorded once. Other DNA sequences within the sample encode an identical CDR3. This CDR3 is CAISGGEETQYF. CDR3 nucleotide sequence: TGTGCCATCTCTGGGGGGGAAGAGACCCAGTACTTC. The chain has TRBV10-3 and TRBJ2-5; TRBD2 agrees at 7 bases. The CDR3 extends over 12 amino acids. V shed 8 bases and J 3 bases; nucleotides not matched to a gene: 3. Germline V CDR1 and CDR2: ENHRY, SYGVKD.

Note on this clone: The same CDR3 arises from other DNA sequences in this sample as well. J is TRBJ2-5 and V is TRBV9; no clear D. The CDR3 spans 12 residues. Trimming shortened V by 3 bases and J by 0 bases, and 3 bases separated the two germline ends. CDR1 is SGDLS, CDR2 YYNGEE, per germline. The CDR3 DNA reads TGTGCCAGCAGCGCCAACCAAGAGACCCAGTACTTC. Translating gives CASSANQETQYF. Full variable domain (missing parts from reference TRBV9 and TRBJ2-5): DSGVTQTPKHLITATGQRVTLRCSPRSGDLSVYWYQQSLDQGLQFLIQYYNGEERAKGNILERFSAQQFPDLHSELNLSSLELGDSALYFCASSANQETQYFGPGTRLLVL.

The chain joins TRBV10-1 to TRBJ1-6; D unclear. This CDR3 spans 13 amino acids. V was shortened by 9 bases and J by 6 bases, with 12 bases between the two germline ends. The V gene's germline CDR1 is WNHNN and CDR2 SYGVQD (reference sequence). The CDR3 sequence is CASPEDSNSPLHF. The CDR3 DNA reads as TGCGCCAGTCCGGAGGACTCTAATTCACCCCTCCACTTT.

CDR3 in amino acids: CASSRRENTGELFF. DNA for the CDR3: TGCGCCAGCAGCCGCAGGGAAAACACCGGGGAGCTGTTTTTT. The chain has TRBV5-1 and TRBJ2-2, with D possibly TRBD1 on 5 matching bases. In germline, CDR1 is SGHRS, CDR2 YFSETQ. V lost 4 bases to trimming and J lost 2 bases, with 9 bases between them. This CDR3 is built from 14 residues.

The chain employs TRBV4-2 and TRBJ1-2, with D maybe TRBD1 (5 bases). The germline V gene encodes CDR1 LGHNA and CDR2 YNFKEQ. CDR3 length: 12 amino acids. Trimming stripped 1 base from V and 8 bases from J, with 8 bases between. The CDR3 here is CASSQAGSGYTF. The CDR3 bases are TGTGCCAGCAGCCAAGCAGGGTCAGGCTACACCTTC.

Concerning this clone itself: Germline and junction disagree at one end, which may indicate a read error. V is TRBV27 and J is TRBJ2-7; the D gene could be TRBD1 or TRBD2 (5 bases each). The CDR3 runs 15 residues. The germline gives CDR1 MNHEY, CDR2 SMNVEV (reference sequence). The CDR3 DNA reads TGTGCAAGCAGGGCAGGGACGGGCGTTTGGGGCGAGCAGTACTTC. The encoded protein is CASRAGTGVWGEQYF.

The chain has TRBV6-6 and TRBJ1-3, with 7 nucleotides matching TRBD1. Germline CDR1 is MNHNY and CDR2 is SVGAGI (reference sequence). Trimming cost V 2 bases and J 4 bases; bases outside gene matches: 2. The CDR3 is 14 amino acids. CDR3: CASSYDREGNTIYF. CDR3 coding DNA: TGTGCCAGCAGTTACGACAGGGAAGGAAACACCATATATTTT.

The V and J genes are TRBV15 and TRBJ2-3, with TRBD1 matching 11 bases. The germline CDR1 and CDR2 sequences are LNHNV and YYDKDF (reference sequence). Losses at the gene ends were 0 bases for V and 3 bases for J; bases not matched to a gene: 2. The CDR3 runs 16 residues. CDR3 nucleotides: TGTGCCACCAGCAGAGAAGGACAGGGGGCAACAGATACGCAGTATTTT. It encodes CATSREGQGATDTQYF.

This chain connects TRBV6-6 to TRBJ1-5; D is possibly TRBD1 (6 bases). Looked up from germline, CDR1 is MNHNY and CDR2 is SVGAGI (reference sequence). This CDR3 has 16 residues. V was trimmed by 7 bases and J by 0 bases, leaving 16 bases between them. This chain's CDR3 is CASIGQPPYSNQPQHF. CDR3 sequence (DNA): TGTGCCAGCATTGGACAGCCTCCGTATAGCAATCAGCCCCAGCATTTT.

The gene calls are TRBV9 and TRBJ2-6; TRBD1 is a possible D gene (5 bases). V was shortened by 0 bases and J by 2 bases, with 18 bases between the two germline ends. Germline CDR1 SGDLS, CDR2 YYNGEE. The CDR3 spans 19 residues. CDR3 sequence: CASSVAQAGLSPGANVLTF. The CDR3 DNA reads TGTGCCAGCAGCGTAGCTCAAGCAGGGCTGAGCCCTGGGGCCAACGTCCTGACTTTC.

CDR3 DNA: TGTGCCAGCAAACTGATGACGGGGAACAGGGGGGAGCTGTTTTTT. Translated: CASKLMTGNRGELFF. The chain is built from TRBV27 and TRBJ2-2; D possibly matches TRBD1 or TRBD2 (5 bases each). Trimming pared 7 bases from V and 8 bases from J, leaving 20 bases between. CDR3 length: 15 residues. Germline CDR1 is MNHEY and CDR2 is SMNVEV (reference sequence).

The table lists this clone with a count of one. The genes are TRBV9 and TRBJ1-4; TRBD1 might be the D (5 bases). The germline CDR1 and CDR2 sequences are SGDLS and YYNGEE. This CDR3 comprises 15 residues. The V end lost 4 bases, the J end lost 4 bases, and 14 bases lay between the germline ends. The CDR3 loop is CASSLGEGINEKLFF. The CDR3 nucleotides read TGTGCCAGCAGCTTAGGGGAGGGCATTAATGAAAAACTGTTTTTT.